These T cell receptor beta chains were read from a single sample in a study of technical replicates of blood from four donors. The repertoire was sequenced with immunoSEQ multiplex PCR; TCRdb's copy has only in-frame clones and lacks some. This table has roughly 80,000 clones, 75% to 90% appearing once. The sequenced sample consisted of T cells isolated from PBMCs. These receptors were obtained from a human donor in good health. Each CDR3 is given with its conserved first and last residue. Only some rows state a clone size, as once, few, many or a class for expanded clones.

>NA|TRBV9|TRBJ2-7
CASSVGGSGYEQYF
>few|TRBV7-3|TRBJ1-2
CASRDTGGRGYTF
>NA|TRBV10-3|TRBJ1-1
CAITPGQGGEAFF
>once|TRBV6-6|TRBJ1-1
CASSPTRDYTEAFF
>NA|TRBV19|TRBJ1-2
CATKDREGYGYTF
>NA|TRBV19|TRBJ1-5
CASSPRQANQPQHF
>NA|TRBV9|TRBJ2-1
CASSPGLRGLRNEQFF
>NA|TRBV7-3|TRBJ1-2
CASSLTGTGNGYTF
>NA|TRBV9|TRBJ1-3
CASSVTDGNTIYF
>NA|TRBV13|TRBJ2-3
CASSATSGRTDTQYF
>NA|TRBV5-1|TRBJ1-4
CASSKWESTNEKLFF
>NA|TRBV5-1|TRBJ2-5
CASSLGSSGSYETQYF
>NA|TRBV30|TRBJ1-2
CAWMGSSNYGYTF
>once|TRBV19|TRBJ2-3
CASSIQGTTDTQYF
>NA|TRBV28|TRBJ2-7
CASSTGTSGPYEQYF
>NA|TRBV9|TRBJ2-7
CASSVGTGGVYEQYF
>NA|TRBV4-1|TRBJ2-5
CASSQGSGGETQYF
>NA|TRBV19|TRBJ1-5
CASSYRSQNQPQHF
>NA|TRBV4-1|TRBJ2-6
CASSQEGLAGGKGGANVLTF
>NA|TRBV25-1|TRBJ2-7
CASSSASRGRYEQYF
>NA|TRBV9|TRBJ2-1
CASSVGTGADEQFF
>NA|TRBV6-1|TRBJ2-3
CASSLTTGVGDTQYF
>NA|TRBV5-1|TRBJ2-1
CASTPGSYNEQFF
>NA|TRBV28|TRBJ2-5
CASSDSPETQYF
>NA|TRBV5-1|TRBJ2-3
CASSLRQGPDTQYF
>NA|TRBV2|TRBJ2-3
CATLSTDTQYF
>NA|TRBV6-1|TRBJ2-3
CASSVALAFSTDTQYF
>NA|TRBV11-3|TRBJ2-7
CASSLNLVYEQYF
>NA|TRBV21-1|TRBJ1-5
CASILGGTGDQPQHF
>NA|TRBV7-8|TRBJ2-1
CASSPSGGGIGYNEQFF
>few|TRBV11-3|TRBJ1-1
CASSLTGGATEAFF
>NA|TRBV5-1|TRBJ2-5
CASSSLRGNVKRGEETQYF
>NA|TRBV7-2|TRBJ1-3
CASSFLTGSGNTIYF
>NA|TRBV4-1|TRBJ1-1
CASSLRQGAYTEAFF
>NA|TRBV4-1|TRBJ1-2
CASSQGGQGSYGYTF
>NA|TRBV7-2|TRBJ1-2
CASSLKGGDRGSYGYTF
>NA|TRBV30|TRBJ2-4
CAWSRPAGGLNIQYF
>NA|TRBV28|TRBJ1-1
CASRRQGVRGNTEAFF
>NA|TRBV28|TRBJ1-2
CASTSGVSNYGYTF
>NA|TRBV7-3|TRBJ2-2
CASRLMTSGTGELFF
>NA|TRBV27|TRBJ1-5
CASSNNNQPQHF
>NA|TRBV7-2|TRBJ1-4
CASSPTGMTTEKLFF
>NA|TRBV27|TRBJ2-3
CASSRLGGGPVDTQYF
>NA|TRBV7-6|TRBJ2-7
CASSVSRYEQYF
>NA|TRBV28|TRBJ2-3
CASSQGVIGVGDTQYF
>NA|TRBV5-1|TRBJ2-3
CASSFPTSGTDTQYF
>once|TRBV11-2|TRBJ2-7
CASSLLGPAINEQYF
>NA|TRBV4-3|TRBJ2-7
CASSQDDPRTEESEQYF
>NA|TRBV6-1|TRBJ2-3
CASRMVADTQYF
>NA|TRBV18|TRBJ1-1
CASSPGGQGAFF
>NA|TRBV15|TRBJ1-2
CATSYTGSLSYGYTF
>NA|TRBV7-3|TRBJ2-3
CASSFSTDTQYF
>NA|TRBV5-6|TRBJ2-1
CASSLVTGTSFF
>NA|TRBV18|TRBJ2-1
CASSPRDSATYNEQFF
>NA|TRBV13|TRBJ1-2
CASSPVDSNYGYTF